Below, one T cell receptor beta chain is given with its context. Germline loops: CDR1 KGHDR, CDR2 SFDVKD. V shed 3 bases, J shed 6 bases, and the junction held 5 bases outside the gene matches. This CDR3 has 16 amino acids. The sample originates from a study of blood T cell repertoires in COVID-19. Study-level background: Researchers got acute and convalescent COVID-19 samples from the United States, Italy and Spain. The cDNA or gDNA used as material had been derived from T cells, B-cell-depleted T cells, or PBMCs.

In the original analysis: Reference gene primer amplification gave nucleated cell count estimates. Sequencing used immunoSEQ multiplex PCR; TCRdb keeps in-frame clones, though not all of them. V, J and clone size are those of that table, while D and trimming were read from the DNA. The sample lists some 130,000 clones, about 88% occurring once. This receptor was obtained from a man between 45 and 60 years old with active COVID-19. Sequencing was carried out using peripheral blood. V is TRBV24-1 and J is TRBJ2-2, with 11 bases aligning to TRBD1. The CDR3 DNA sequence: TGTGCCACCAGTGATCACCGGGACAGGGGGGCCGGGGAGCTGTTTTTT. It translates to CATSDHRDRGAGELFF.